Included here is one T cell receptor (beta chain) sequence, with context. Its antigen is unknown. TCRdb keeps only in-frame clones here, not all; method: immunoSEQ multiplex PCR. The sample contains roughly 130,000 clones, roughly three quarters of which appear only once. The data stem from a study of cytotoxic CD8 clonotypes in ibrutinib-treated CLL. Study conclusions and caveats: Sampling times (in sustained-remission versus progressing patients) were not the same. Clonality went higher at ibrutinib response and then dropped back toward baseline at progression.

Trimming left V 8 bases short and J 2 bases short, with 20 bases between. The length of the CDR3 is 16 residues. Per germline, CDR1 SGHVS and CDR2 FNYEAQ. This TCR derives from a human donor with chronic lymphocytic leukemia. The chain recombines TRBV7-6 with TRBJ2-3, with D possibly TRBD1 on 5 matching bases. Sequencing was performed on PBMCs, taken after 12 months of ibrutinib treatment. In DNA form, the CDR3 reads TGTGCCAGCCAGCCAACACTCCGACAGATCACAGATACGCAGTATTTT. Protein sequence: CASQPTLRQITDTQYF.